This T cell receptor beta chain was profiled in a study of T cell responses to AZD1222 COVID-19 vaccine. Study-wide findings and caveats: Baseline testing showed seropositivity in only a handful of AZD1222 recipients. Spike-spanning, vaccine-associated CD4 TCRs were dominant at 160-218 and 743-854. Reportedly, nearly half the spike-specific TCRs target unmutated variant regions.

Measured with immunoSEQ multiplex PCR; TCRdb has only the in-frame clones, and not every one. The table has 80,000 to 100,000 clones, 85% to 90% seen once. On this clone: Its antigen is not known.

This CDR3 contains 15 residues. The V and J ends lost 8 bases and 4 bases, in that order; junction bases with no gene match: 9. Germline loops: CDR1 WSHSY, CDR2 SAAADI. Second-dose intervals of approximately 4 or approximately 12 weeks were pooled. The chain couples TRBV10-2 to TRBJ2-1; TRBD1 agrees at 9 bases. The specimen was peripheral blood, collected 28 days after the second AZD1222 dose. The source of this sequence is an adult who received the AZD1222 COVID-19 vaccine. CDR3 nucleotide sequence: TGCGCCAGCGTTGAGGACAGGGGAAGGTACAATGAGCAGTTCTTC. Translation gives CASVEDRGRYNEQFF.